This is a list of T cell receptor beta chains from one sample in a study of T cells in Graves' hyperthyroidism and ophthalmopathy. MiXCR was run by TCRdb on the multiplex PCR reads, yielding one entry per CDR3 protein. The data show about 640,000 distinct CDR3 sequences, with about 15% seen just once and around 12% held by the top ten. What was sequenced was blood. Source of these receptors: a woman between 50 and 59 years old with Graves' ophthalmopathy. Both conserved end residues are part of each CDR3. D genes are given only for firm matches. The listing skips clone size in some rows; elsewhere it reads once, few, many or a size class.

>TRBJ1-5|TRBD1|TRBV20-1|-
TGCAGTGCAACTTTAACAGGGGGCGGCTATAGCAATCAGCCCCAGCATTTT
CSATLTGGGYSNQPQHF
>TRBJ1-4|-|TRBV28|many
TGTGCCAGTGACCGGGCCTGGGGTGAAAAACTGTTTTTT
CASDRAWGEKLFF
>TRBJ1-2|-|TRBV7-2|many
TGTGCCAGCAGCCCCTCCCCCGGCGGCCTGATCTATGGCTACACCTTC
CASSPSPGGLIYGYTF
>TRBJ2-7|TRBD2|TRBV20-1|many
TGCAGTGCTCGTCTAGCGGGACCCTACGAGCAGTACTTC
CSARLAGPYEQYF
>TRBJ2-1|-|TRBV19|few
TGTGCCAGTAGTAATGGCGGGGCTCTCAATGAGCAGTTCTTC
CASSNGGALNEQFF
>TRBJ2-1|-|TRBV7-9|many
TGTGCCAGCAGCTTAGCCGGACTGGCTAAATACAATGAGCAGTTCTTC
CASSLAGLAKYNEQFF
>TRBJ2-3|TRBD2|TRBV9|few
TGTGCCAGCAGCCCAAATAGCGGGAGGGACACAGATACGCAGTATTTT
CASSPNSGRDTDTQYF
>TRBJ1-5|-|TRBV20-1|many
TGCAGTGCTAGTGTGGGCGTCGATCAGCCCCAGCATTTT
CSASVGVDQPQHF
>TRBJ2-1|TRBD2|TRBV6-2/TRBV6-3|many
TGTGCCAGCAGCCAAAGCGGGGCCTACAATGAGCAGTTCTTC
CASSQSGAYNEQFF
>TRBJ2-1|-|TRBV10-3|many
TGTGCCATCAGTGACAACCGGGGGAATGAGCAGTTCTTC
CAISDNRGNEQFF
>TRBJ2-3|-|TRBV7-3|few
TGTGCCAGCAGCTCGGACGGGCCAGATACGCAGTATTTT
CASSSDGPDTQYF
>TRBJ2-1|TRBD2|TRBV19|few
TGTGCCAGTAGTATAGTAGGTAGCGGGAGGTCAATTTCCTACAATGAGCAGTTCTTC
CASSIVGSGRSISYNEQFF
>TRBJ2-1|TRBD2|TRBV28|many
TGTGCCAGCAGTTTTTTGGCGGGAGAGAGGGGCAATGAGCAGTTCTTC
CASSFLAGERGNEQFF
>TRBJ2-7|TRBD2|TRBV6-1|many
TGTGCCAGCAGACTAGCGGGAGCTCGGGAGCAGTACTTC
CASRLAGAREQYF
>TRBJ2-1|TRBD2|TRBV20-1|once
TGCAGTGCTATTAGCGGGAGGGCCCCCTACAATGAGCAGTTCTTC
CSAISGRAPYNEQFF
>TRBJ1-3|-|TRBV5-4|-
TGTGCCAGCAGCGTGGGACCGATGAGCTCTGGAAACACCATATATTTT
CASSVGPMSSGNTIYF
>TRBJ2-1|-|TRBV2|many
TGTGCCAGCAGTGAAGGGCGGAAGAGCTCCTACAATGAGCAGTTCTTC
CASSEGRKSSYNEQFF
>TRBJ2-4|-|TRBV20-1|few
TGCAGTGCTCGCGGGCAGGCCAAAAACATTCAGTACTTC
CSARGQAKNIQYF
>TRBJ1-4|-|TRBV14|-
TGTGCCAGCAGCTCAGGGTTTCCTAATGAAAAACTGTTTTTT
CASSSGFPNEKLFF
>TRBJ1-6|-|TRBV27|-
TGTGCCAGCAGTTTATTGAGTAGTGAATCACCCCTCCACTTT
CASSLLSSESPLHF
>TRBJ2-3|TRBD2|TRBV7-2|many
TGTGCCAGCAGCTTACAGGCGGGAGGGGGAGATACGCAGTATTTT
CASSLQAGGGDTQYF
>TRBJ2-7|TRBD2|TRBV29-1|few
TGCAGCGGCTCGCGGGGGGCCTACGAGCAGTACTTC
CSGSRGAYEQYF
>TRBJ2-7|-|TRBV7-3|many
TGTGCCAGCAGTCCCGGGACTTTCCTCTCCTACGAGCAGTACTTC
CASSPGTFLSYEQYF
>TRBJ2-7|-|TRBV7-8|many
TGTGCCAGCAGCCGAAACAACCTAGACAGAACCTCCTACGAGCAGTACTTC
CASSRNNLDRTSYEQYF
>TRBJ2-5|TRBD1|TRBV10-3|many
TGTGCCATCAGGGACAGGGAAGAGACCCAGTACTTC
CAIRDREETQYF
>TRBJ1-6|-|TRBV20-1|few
TGCAGTGCCAACCTAAGGGGACAATATAATTCACCCCTCCACTTT
CSANLRGQYNSPLHF
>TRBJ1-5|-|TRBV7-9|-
TGTGCCAGCAGTCATCGGGATAGCAATCAGCCCCAGCATTTT
CASSHRDSNQPQHF
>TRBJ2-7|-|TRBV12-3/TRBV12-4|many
TGTGCCAGCACCCCTGGGACCTACGAGCAGTACTTC
CASTPGTYEQYF
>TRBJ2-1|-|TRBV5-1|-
TGTGCCAGCAGCTTAGGCCGTGGTGGGGGGGGCGACTACAATGAGCAGTTCTTC
CASSLGRGGGGDYNEQFF
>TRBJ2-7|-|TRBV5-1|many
TGCGCCAGCAGTGGCTCGGGGGTTGGCTACGAGCAGTACTTC
CASSGSGVGYEQYF
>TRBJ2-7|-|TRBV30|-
TGTGCCTGGAGCGCTGGGATAGACTATGAGCAGTACTTC
CAWSAGIDYEQYF
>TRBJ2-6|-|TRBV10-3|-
TGTGCCATCAGGAACCATTGGGACCGTTCCTCTGGGGCCAACGTCCTGACTTTC
CAIRNHWDRSSGANVLTF
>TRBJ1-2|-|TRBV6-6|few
TGTGCCAGCAGTTACCGTCCGGGGTATGGCTACACCTTC
CASSYRPGYGYTF
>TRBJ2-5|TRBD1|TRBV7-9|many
TGTGCCAGCACCCGAGGCCGGGACAGAGAACAAGAGACCCAGTACTTC
CASTRGRDREQETQYF
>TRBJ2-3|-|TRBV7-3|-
TGTGCCAGCAGCTTAATTCCGACTAGCACAGATACGCAGTATTTT
CASSLIPTSTDTQYF
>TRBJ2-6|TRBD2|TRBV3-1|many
TGTGCCAGCAGCCCACCACTAGGCGGGAGTCCCTCTGGGGCCAACGTCCTGACTTTC
CASSPPLGGSPSGANVLTF
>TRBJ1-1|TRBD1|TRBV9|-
TGTGCCAGCAGCGCCCGGGACAGAATTAACACTGAAGCTTTCTTT
CASSARDRINTEAFF
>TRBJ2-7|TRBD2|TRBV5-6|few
TGTGCCAGCAGCTTGGGACTAGCGGGAGTGCTCAACAAGCAGTACTTC
CASSLGLAGVLNKQYF
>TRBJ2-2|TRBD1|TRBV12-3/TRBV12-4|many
TGTGCCAGCAGGAACACAGGGGCGGACACCGGGGAGCTGTTTTTT
CASRNTGADTGELFF
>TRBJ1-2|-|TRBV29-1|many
TGCAGCGTTGTCCTGGGCTATAACTATGGCTACACCTTC
CSVVLGYNYGYTF
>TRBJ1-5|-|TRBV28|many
TGTGCCAGCAGTCATGACAATATCCAGCCCCAGCATTTT
CASSHDNIQPQHF
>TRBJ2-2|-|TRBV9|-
TGTGCCAGCAGCGTAGCTGGGGTTAACACCGGGGAGCTGTTTTTT
CASSVAGVNTGELFF
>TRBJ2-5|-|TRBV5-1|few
TGCGCCAGCAGCTTGGCGGCCAGCCAAGAGACCCAGTACTTC
CASSLAASQETQYF
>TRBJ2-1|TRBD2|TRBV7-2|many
TGTGCCAGCAGCTTAGAAATGACTAGCGGGAGTTACAATGAGCAGTTCTTC
CASSLEMTSGSYNEQFF
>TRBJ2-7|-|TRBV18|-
TGTGCCAGCTCACCACAGGTGTCTCGAGCGGAAATTAGCTCCTACGAGCAGTACTTC
CASSPQVSRAEISSYEQYF
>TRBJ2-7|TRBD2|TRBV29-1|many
TGCAGCGTGTCCCGCCCGACTAGCGGGAGTTTCTACGAGCAGTACTTC
CSVSRPTSGSFYEQYF
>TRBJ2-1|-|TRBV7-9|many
TGTGCCAGCAGCAAACAGAACAATGAGCAGTTCTTC
CASSKQNNEQFF
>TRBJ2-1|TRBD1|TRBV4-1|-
TGCGCCAGCAGCCACACTCAACAGGGGGTTGCCTACAATGAGCAGTTCTTC
CASSHTQQGVAYNEQFF
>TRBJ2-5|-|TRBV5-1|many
TGCGCCAGCAGCCCTGTCCCGGCAGGCCCCCAAGAGACCCAGTACTTC
CASSPVPAGPQETQYF
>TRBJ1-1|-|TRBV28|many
TGTGCCAGCAGTTTCCAAGTTTCCAGGGCTGAAGCTTTCTTT
CASSFQVSRAEAFF
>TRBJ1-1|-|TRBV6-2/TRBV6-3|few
TGTGCCAGCGTAGAGGGGGGGTCTCGCACTGAAGCTTTCTTT
CASVEGGSRTEAFF